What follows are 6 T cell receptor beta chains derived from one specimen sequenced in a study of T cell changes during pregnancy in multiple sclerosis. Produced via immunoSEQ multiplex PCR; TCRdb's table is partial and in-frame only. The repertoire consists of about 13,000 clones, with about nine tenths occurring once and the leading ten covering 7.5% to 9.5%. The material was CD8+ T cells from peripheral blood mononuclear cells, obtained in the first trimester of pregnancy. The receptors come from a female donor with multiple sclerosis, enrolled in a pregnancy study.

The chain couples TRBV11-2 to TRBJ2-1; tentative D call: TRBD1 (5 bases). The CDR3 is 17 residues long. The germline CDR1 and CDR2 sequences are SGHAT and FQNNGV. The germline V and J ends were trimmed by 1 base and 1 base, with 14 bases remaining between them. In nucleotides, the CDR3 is TGTGCCAGCAGCTTAGGGGGCATCGGAGATTCCTACAATGAGCAGTTCTTC. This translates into CASSLGGIGDSYNEQFF. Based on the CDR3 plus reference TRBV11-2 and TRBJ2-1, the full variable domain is EAGVAQSPRYKIIEKRQSVAFWCNPISGHATLYWYQQILGQGPKLLIQFQNNGVVDDSQLPKDRFSAERLKGVDSTLKIQPAKLEDSAVYLCASSLGGIGDSYNEQFFGPGTRLTVL.

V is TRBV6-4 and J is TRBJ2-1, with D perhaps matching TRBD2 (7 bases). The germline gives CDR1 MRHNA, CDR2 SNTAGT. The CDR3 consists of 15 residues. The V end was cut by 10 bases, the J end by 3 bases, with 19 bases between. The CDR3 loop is CATSRGSGDYNEQFF. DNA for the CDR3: TGTGCCACCTCAAGGGGGAGCGGGGACTACAATGAGCAGTTCTTC.

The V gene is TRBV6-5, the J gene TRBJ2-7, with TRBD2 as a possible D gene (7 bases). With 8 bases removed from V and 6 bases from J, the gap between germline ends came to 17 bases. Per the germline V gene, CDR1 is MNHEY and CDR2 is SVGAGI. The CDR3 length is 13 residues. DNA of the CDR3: TGTGCCAGCCGGGGGGCATGGGACCTCGAGCAGTACTTC. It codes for CASRGAWDLEQYF.

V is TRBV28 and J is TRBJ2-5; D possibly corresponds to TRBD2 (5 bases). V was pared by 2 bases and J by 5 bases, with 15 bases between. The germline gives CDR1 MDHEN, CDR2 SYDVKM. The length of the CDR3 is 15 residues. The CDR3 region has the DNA TGTGCCAGCAGTTTAACGGGGTCAGTAACGGAGACCCAGTACTTC. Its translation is CASSLTGSVTETQYF.

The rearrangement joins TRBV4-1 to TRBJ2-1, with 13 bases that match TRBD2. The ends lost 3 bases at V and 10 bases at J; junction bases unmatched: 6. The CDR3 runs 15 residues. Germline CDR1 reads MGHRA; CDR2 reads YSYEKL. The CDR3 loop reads CASSQGTSGVREQFF. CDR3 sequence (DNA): TGCGCCAGCAGCCAGGGGACTAGCGGGGTTAGGGAGCAGTTCTTC.

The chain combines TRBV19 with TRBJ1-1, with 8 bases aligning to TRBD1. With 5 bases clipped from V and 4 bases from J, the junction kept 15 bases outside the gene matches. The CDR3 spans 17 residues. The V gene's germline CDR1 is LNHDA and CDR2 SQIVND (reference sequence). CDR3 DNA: TGTGCCAGTAGTCAGGGGGCGTCTATAGGATTAAGCACTGAAGCTTTCTTT. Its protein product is CASSQGASIGLSTEAFF.